The rows below give T cell receptor beta chains drawn from one sample of a study of shared clonotypes between healthy human individuals. The data were produced by immunoSEQ multiplex PCR, yet TCRdb's version contains in-frame clones alone and is incomplete. The table records 170,000 or so clones, 65% to 80% of them present only once. Sequences were obtained from memory CD4+ T cells sorted from blood. These receptors all come from a young man in good health. CDR3s include the opening cysteine and the closing phenylalanine or tryptophan. A D gene is named only where the DNA matches it firmly. Rows give clone size only sometimes, using once, few, many, or a class for an expanded clone.

V gene,D gene,J gene,clone size,CDR3 length,CDR3 protein,CDR3 DNA
TRBV6-5,-,TRBJ2-5,-,13,CASSNTGLETQYF,TGTGCCAGCAGCAATACAGGGCTAGAGACCCAGTACTTC
TRBV10-2,-,TRBJ2-7,-,13,CASSQIGLYEQYF,TGCGCCAGCAGCCAGATAGGGCTCTACGAGCAGTACTTC
TRBV11-3,TRBD2,TRBJ2-2,-,15,CASSSRSGRAGELFF,TGTGCCAGCAGCTCACGTAGCGGGAGGGCCGGGGAGCTGTTTTTT
TRBV21-1,-,TRBJ2-7,-,16,CASSVPDRDQWDEQYF,TGTGCCAGCAGCGTTCCTGACAGGGACCAATGGGACGAGCAGTACTTC
TRBV5-4,-,TRBJ2-3,once,16,CASSRMIVWAQDTQYF,TGTGCCAGCAGCCGAATGATTGTGTGGGCCCAAGATACGCAGTATTTT
TRBV6-1,-,TRBJ1-1,once,13,CASSEVGGTEAFF,TGTGCCAGCAGTGAAGTGGGGGGTACTGAAGCTTTCTTT
TRBV18,-,TRBJ2-5,-,16,CASSPDVLEWLETQYF,TGTGCCAGCTCTCCAGATGTGTTGGAGTGGTTGGAGACCCAGTACTTC
TRBV18,TRBD1,TRBJ1-1,-,15,CASSPGQGVVTEAFF,TGTGCCAGCTCACCCGGACAGGGAGTGGTCACTGAAGCTTTCTTT
TRBV29-1,-,TRBJ2-3,-,14,CSVRSDSVTDTQYF,TGCAGCGTAAGATCTGACAGTGTCACAGATACGCAGTATTTT
TRBV5-4,TRBD2,TRBJ2-5,few,13,CASKVAGVETQYF,TGTGCCAGCAAAGTAGCGGGAGTGGAGACCCAGTACTTC